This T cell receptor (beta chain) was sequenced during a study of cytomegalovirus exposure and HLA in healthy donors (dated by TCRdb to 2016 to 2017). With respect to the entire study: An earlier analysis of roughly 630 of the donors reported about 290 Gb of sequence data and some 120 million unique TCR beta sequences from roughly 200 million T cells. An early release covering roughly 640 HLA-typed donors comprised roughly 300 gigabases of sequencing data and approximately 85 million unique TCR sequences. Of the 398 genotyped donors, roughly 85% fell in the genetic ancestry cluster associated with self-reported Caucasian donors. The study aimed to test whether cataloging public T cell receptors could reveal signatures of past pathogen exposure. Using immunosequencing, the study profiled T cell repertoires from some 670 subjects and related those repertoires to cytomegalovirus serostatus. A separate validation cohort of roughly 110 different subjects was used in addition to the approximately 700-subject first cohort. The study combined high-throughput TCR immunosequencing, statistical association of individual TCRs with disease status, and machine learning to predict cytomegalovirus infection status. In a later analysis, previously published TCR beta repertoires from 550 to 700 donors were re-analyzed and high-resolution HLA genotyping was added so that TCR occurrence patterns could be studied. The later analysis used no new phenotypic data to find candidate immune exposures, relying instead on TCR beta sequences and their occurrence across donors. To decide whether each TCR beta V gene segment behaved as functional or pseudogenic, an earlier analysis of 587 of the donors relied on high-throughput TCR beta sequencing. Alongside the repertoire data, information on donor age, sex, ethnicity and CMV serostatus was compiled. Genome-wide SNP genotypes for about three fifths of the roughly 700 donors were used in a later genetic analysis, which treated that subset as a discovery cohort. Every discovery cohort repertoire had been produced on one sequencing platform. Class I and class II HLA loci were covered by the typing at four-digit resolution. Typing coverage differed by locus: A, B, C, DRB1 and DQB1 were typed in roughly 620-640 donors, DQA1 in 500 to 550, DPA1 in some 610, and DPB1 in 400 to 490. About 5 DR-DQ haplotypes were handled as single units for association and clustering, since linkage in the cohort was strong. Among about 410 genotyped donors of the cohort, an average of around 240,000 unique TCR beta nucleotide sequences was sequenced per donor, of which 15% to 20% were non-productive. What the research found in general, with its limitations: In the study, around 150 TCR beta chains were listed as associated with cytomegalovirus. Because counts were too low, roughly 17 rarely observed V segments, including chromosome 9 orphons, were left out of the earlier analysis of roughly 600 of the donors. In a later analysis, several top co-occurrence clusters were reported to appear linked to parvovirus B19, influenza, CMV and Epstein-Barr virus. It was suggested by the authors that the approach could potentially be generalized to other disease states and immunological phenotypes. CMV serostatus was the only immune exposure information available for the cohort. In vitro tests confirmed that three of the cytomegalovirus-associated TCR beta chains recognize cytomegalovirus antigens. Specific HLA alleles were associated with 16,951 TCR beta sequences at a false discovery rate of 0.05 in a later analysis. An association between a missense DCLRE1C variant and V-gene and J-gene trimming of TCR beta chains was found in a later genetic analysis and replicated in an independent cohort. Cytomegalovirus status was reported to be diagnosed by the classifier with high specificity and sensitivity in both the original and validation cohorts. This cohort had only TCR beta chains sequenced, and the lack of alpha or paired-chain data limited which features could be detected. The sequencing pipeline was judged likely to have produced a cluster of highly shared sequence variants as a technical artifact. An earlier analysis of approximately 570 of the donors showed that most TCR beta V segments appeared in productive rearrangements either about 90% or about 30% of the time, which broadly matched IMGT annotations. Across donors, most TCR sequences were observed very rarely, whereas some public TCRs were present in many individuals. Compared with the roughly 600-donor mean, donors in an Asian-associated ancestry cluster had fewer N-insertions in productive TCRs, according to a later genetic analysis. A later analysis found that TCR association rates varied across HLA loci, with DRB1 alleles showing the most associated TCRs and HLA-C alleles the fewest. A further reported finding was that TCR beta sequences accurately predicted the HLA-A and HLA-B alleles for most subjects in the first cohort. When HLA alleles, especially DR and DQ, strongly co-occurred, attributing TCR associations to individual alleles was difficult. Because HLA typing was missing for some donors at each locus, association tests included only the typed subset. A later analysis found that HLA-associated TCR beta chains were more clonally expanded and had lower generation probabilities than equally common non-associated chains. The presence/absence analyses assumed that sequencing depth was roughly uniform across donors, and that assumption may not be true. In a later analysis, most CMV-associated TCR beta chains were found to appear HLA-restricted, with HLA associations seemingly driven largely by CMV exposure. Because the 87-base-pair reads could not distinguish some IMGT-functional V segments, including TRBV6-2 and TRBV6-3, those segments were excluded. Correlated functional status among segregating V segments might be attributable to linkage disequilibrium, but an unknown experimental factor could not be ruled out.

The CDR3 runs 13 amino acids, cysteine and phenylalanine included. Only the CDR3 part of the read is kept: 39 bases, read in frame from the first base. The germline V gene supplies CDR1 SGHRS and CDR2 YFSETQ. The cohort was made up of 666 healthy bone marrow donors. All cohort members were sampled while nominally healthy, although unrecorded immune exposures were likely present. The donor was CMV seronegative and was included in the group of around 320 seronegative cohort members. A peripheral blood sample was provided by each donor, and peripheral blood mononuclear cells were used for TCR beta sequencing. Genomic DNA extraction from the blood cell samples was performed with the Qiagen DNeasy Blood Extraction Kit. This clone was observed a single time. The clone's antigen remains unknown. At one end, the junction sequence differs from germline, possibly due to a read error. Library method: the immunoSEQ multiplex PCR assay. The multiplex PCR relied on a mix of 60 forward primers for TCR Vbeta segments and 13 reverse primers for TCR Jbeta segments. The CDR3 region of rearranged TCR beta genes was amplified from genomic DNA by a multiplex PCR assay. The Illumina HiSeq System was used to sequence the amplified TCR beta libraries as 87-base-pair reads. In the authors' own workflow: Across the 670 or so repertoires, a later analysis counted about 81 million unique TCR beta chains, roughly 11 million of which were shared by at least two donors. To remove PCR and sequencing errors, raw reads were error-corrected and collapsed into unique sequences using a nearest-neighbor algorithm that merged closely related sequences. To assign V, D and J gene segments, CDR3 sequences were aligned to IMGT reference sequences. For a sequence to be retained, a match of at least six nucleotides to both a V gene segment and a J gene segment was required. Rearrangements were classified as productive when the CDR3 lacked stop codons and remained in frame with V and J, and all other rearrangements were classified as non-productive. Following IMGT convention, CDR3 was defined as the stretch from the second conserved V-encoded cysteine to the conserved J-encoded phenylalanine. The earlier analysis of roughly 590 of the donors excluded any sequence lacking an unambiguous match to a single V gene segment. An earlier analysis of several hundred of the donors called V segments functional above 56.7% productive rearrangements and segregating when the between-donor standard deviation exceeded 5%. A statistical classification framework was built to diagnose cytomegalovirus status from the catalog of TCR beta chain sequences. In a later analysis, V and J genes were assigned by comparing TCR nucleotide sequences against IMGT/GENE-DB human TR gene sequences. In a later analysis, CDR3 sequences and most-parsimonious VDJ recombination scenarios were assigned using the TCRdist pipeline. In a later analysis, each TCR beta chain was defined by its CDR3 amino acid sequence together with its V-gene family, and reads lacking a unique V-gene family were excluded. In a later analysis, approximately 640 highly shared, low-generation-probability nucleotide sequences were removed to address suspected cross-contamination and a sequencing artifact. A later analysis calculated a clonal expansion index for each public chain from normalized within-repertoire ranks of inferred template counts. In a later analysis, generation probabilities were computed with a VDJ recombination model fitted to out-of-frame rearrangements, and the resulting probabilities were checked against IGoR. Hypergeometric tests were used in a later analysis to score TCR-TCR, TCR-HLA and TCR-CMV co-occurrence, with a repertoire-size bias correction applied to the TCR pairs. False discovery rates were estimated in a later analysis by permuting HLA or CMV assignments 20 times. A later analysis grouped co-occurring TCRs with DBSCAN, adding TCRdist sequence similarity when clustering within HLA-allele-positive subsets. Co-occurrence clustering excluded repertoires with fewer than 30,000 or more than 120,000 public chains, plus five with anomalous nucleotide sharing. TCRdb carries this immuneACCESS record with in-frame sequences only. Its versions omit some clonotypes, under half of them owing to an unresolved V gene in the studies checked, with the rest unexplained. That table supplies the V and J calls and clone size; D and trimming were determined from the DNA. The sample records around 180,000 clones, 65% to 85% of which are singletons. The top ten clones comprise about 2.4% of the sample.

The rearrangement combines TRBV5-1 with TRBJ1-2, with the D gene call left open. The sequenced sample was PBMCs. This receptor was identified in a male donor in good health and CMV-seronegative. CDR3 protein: CASSLVGRYGYPF. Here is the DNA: TGCGCCAGCAGCTTGGTGGGGAGGTATGGCTACCCCTTC.